This T cell receptor beta chain emerged from a study of T cells in Graves' hyperthyroidism and ophthalmopathy. There are many counts of this clonotype. This sample holds PBMCs from roughly 10 ml fresh peripheral blood. There were TCR beta CDR3 regions amplified from RNA transcripts. RT-PCR in the first round (using the HTBI primer set) targeted the TCR CDR3. Each CDR3 protein gets one entry after TCRdb re-called the multiplex PCR reads with MiXCR. Of hundreds of thousands of distinct CDR3 sequences detected, 13% appear once; the ten largest clones hold around 9.2%. The sequence was obtained from a woman aged 18-35 years with Graves' hyperthyroidism. The source material was blood.

DNA for the CDR3: TGTGCCACCTTTACAGGACTCTATGGCTACACCTTC. It yields the protein CATFTGLYGYTF. The J gene is TRBJ1-2, the V gene TRBV28, with D possibly TRBD1 on 5 matching bases. This CDR3 region has 12 residues. The germline gives CDR1 MDHEN, CDR2 SYDVKM. V was cut by 10 bases and J by 4 bases, with 13 bases left in between.